This T cell receptor (beta chain) was sequenced for a study of glioma-infiltrating T cells. The study, taken as a whole, reports: Very few CDR3 sequences were shared between tissue and blood.

V was clipped by 3 bases and J by 5 bases, with 8 bases between them. The CDR3 contains 12 residues. Germline-derived CDR1 and CDR2 are LGHDT and YNNKEL (reference sequence). As concerns this clonotype: The target antigen is unknown.

TCR alpha and beta CDR3 regions were amplified from RNA using iRepertoire nested multiplex PCR. One-step reverse transcription and amplification started from around 100-400 ng of tissue mRNA or PBMC total RNA. In TCRdb, the multiplex PCR reads were re-called with MiXCR into one record per CDR3 protein. The table lists fewer than 200,000 distinct CDR3 sequences, over 25% of them singletons. This chain joins TRBV3-1 and TRBJ2-7; no definite D call. Material: glioma tissue, nonneoplastic brain tissue, or PBMCs (not recorded which). The receptor comes from a human donor with low-grade glioma or glioblastoma, undergoing nonglioma brain surgery, or in good health (not recorded which). As DNA, the CDR3 is TGTGCCAGCAGCCAGACCAGGAACGAGCAGTACTTC. Residues: CASSQTRNEQYF.